This T cell receptor beta chain was recovered during a study of CD8+ T cells in alopecia areata. Study background: For 6 to 18 months, tofacitinib was taken, and 6 months off drug followed. Study-wide results and limits: Whereas mice showed it more clearly, TCR sharing across patients was murkier, possibly because of HLA. As there was one nonresponder, how baseline CD8+ expansion relates to response remains uncertain.

Extraction of RNA preceded its reverse transcription into cDNA, which served as the sequencing template. The protocol was immunoSEQ multiplex PCR, while the TCRdb copy is restricted to in-frame clones and leaves out a portion. The sample contains 100,000 to 150,000 clones, around 63% of which appear only once. This clone is a singleton in its sample. Antigen unknown. Germline V gene sequence: CDR1 SNHLY, CDR2 FYNNEI. The CDR3 is made up of 14 amino acids. Between the trimmed V and J ends, which lost 5 bases and 9 bases, there was a span of 14 bases. The treatment denotes: oral pan-JAK inhibitor, 5-10 mg twice daily.

The clonotype comes from a human donor with alopecia areata. The sample here was CD4+ T cells sorted from blood, taken at week 4, from a patient treated with tofacitinib. The chain recombines TRBV2 with TRBJ1-6; D perhaps matches TRBD1 (6 bases). The CDR3 nucleotides read TGTGCCAGCAGTCAGACAGGCGGCACTTCACCCCTCCACTTT. Protein: CASSQTGGTSPLHF.